Here is one TCR beta chain with its context. The source of the sample is a study of blood T cell repertoires in COVID-19. Clones were read by immunoSEQ multiplex PCR, and TCRdb kept only the in-frame ones, dropping some. The data show approximately 75,000 clones, with 90% seen just once and less than 9% held by the top ten. The V gene's germline CDR1 is SGHTA and CDR2 FQGNSA. The V gene lost 5 bases and the J gene lost 5 bases, with 10 bases spanning the gap. The CDR3 totals 12 residues. What was sequenced was peripheral blood. The receptor was derived from a human donor in a cohort sampled during active COVID-19. The chain recombines TRBV7-2 with TRBJ2-7; maybe TRBD2 (5 bases). The CDR3 nucleotides read TGTGCCAGCAGCCTAAGGCGGGACGAGCAGTACTTC. It yields the protein CASSLRRDEQYF.